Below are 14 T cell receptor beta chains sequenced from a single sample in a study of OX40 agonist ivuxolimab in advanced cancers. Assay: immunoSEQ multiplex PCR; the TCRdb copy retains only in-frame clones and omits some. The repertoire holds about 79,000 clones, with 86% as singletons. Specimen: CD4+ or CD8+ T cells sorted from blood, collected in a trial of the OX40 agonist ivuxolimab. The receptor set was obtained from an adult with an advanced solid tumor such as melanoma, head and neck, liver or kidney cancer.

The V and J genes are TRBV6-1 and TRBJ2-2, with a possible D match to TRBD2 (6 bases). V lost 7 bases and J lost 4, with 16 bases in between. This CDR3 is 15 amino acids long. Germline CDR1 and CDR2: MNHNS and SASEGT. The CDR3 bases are TGTGCCAGCACCCCATCCTTGGGGGGCACCGGGGAGCTGTTTTTT. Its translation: CASTPSLGGTGELFF.

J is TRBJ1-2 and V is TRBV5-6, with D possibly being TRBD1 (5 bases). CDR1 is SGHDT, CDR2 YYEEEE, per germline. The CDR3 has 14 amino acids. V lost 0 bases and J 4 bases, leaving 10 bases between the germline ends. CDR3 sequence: CASSLEGLRYGYTF. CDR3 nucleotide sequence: TGTGCCAGCAGCTTGGAGGGACTGCGCTATGGCTACACCTTC. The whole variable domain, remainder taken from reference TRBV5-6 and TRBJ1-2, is DAGVTQSPTHLIKTRGQQVTLRCSPKSGHDTVSWYQQALGQGPQFIFQYYEEEERQRGNFPDRFSGHQFPNYSSELNVNALLLGDSALYLCASSLEGLRYGYTFGSGTRLTVV.

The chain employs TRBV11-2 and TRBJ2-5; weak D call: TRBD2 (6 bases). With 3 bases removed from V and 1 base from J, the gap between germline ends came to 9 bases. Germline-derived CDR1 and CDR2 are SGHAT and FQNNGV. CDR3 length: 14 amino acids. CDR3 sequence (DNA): TGTGCCAGCAGCTTTAATAGCGGCCAAGAGACCCAGTACTTC. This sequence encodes CASSFNSGQETQYF.

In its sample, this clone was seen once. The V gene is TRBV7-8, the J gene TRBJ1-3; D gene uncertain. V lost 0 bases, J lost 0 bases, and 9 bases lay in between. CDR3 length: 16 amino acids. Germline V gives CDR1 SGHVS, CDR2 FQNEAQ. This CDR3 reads CASSLAGRHSGNTIYF. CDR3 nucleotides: TGTGCCAGCAGCTTAGCCGGACGGCACTCTGGAAACACCATATATTTT.

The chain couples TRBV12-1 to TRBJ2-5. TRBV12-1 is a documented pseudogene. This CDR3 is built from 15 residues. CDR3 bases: TGTGCCAGCAGCCCGCCTCCGGGACGGCAAGAGACCCAGTACTTC. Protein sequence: CASSPPPGRQETQYF.

The CDR3 here is CASSLSPGGEPLYEQYF. CDR3 in DNA: TGTGCCAGCAGCTTATCACCCGGGGGAGAACCGCTCTACGAGCAGTACTTC. The chain uses TRBV7-8 and TRBJ2-7; D possibly corresponds to TRBD2 (6 bases). V lost 2 bases, J lost 3 bases, and 20 bases lay in between. The CDR3 spans 17 residues. Germline V CDR1 and CDR2: SGHVS, FQNEAQ.

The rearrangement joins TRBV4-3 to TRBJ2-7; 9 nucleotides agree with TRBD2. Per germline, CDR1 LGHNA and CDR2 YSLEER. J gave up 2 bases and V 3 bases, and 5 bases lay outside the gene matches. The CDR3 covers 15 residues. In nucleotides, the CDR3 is TGCGCCAGCAGCCAGATAGCGGGAGCCGCCTACGAGCAGTACTTC. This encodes CASSQIAGAAYEQYF.

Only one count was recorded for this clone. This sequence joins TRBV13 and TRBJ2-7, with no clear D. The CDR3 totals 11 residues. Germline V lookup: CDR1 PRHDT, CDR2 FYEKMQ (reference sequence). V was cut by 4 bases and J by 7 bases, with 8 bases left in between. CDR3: CASSSRREQYF. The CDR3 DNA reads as TGTGCCAGCAGCTCTCGACGGGAGCAGTACTTC. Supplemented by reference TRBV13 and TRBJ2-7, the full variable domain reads AAGVIQSPRHLIKEKRETATLKCYPIPRHDTVYWYQQGPGQDPQFLISFYEKMQSDKGSIPDRFSAQQFSDYHSELNMSSLELGDSALYFCASSSRREQYFGPGTRLTVT.

The CDR3: CASSTSGQGSNEQFF. The CDR3 DNA follows: TGTGCCAGCAGCACGTCGGGACAGGGTAGCAATGAGCAGTTCTTC. This chain joins TRBV5-4 and TRBJ2-1, with TRBD1 matching 9 bases. The CDR3 consists of 15 residues. V lost 4 bases, J lost 6 bases, and 8 bases stayed unmatched. Germline V gives CDR1 SGHNT, CDR2 YYREEE (reference sequence).

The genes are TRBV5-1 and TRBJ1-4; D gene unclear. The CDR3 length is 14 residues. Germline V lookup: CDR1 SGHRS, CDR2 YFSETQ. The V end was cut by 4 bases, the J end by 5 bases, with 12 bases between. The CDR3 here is CASSLSAGNEKLFF. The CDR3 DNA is TGCGCCAGCAGCCTGTCAGCGGGGAATGAAAAACTGTTTTTT.

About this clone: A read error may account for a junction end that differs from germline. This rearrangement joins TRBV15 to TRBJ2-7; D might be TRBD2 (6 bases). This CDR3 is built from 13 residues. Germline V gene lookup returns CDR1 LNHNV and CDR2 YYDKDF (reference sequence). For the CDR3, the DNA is TGTGCCACCAGCAGAGGGGACTCCGACGAGCAGTACTTC. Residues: CATSRGDSDEQYF.

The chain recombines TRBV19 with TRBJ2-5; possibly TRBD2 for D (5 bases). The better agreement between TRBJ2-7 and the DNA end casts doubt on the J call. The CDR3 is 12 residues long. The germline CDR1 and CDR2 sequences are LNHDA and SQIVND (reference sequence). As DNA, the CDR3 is TGTGCCAGTATCCTGGACTGCTACGAGCAGTACTTC. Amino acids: CASILDCYEQYF.

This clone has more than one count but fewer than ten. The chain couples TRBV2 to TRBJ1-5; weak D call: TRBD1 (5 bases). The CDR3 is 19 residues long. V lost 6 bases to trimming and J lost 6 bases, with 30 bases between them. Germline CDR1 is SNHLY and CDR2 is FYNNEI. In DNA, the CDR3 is TGTGCCAGCAGATCCCGGGGCGGGGCTAACTCTGGGAAAAGTCAGCCCCAGCATTTT. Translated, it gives CASRSRGGANSGKSQPQHF. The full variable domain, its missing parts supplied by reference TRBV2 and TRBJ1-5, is EPEVTQTPSHQVTQMGQEVILRCVPISNHLYFYWYRQILGQKVEFLVSFYNNEISEKSEIFDDQFSVERPDGSNFTLKIRSTKLEDSAMYFCASRSRGGANSGKSQPQHFGDGTRLSIL.

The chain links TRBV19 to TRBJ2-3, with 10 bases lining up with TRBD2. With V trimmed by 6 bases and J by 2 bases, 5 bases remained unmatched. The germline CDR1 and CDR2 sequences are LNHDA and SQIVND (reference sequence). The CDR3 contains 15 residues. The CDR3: CASRSGRADTDTQYF. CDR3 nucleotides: TGTGCCAGTAGAAGCGGGAGGGCCGACACAGATACGCAGTATTTT. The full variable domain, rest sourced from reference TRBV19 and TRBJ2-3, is DGGITQSPKYLFRKEGQNVTLSCEQNLNHDAMYWYRQDPGQGLRLIYYSQIVNDFQKGDIAEGYSVSREKKESFPLTVTSAQKNPTAFYLCASRSGRADTDTQYFGPGTRLTVL.